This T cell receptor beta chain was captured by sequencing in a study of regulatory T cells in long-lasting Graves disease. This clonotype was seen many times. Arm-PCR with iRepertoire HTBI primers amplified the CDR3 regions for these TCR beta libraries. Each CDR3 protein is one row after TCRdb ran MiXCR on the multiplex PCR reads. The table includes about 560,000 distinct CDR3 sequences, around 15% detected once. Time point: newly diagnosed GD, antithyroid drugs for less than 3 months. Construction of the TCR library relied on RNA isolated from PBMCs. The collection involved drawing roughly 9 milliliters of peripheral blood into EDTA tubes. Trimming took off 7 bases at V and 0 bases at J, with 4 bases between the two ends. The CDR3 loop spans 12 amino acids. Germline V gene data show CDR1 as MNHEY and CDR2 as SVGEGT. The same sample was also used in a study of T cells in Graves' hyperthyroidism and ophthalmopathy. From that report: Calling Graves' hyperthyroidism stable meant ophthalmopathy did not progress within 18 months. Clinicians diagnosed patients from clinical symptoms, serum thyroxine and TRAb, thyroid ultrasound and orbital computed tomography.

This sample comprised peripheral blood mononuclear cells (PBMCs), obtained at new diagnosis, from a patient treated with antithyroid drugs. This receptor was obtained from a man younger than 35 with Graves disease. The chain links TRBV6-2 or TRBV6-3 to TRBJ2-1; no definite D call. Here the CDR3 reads CASINSYNEQFF. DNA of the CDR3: TGTGCCAGCATTAACTCCTACAATGAGCAGTTCTTC.